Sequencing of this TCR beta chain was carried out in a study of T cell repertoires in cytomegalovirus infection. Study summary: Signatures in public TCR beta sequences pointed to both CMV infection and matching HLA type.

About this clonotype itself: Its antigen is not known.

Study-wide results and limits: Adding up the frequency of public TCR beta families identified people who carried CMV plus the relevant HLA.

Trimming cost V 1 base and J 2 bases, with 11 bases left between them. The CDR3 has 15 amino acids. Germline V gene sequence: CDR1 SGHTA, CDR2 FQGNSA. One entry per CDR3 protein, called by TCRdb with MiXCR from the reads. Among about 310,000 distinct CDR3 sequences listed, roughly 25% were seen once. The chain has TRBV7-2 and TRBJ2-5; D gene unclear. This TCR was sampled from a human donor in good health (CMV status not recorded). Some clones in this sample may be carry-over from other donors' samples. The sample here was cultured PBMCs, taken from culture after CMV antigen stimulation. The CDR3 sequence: CASSLGRILQETQYF. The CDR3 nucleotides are TGTGCCAGCAGCTTAGGCAGGATTCTTCAAGAGACCCAGTACTTC. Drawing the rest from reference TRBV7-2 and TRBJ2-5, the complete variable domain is GAGVSQSPSNKVTEKGKDVELRCDPISGHTALYWYRQSLGQGLEFLIYFQGNSAPDKSGLPSDRFSAERTGGSVSTLTIQRTQQEDSAVYLCASSLGRILQETQYFGPGTRLLVL.